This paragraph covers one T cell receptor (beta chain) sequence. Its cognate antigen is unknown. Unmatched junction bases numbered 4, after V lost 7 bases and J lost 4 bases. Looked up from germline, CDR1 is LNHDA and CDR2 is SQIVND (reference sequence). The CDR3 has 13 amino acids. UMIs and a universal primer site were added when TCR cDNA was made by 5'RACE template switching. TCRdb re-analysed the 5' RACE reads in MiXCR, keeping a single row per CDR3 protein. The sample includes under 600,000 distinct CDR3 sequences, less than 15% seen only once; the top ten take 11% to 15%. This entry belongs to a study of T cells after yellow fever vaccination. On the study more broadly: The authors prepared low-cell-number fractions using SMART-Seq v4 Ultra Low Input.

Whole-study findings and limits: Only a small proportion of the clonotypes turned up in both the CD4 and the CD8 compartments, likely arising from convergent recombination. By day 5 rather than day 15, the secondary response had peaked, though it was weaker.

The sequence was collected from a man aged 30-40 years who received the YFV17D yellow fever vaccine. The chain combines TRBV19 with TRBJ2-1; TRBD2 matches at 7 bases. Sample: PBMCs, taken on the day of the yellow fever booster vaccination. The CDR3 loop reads CASMQRGYNEQFF. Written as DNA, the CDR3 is TGTGCCAGTATGCAGCGGGGATACAATGAGCAGTTCTTC.